The rows below give T cell receptor beta chains drawn from one sample of a study of CD8 T cells in Susac syndrome. In TCRdb, the immunoSEQ multiplex PCR reads were re-called with MiXCR into one record per CDR3 protein. Counted here are 180,000 or so distinct CDR3 sequences, around 94% occurring once; the ten biggest clones make up around 0.14%. Sequencing used CD4+ T cells from PBMCs. All receptors derive from a human donor in good health. Each CDR3 is given with its conserved first and last residue. D genes are given only for firm matches. Not all rows give a size; the values are once, few, many and, for expanded clones, a class.

TRBJ1-2 | TRBV20-1 | - | TRBD1 | CSATGQGGYTF | TGCAGTGCTACGGGACAGGGTGGCTACACCTTC
TRBJ2-3 | TRBV9 | - | - | CASTKGETSTDTQYF | TGTGCCAGCACCAAAGGAGAGACTAGCACAGATACGCAGTATTTT
TRBJ1-5 | TRBV12-3/TRBV12-4 | - | - | CASSLNGLGPQHF | TGTGCCAGCAGTTTAAACGGCCTGGGGCCCCAGCATTTT
TRBJ2-3 | TRBV12-5 | - | - | CASGLSSADTQYF | TGTGCTAGTGGTTTGTCCAGCGCAGATACGCAGTATTTT
TRBJ1-2 | TRBV18 | - | TRBD1 | CASSPRDRGGGYTF | TGTGCCAGCTCACCACGCGACAGGGGAGGTGGCTACACCTTC
TRBJ2-3 | TRBV20-1 | - | TRBD2 | CSARIGGGTDTQYF | TGCAGTGCTAGGATCGGCGGGGGTACAGATACGCAGTATTTT
TRBJ2-7 | TRBV3-1 | - | - | CASSQDGRSGQYF | TGTGCCAGCAGCCAAGATGGGCGGTCGGGGCAGTACTTC
TRBJ2-5 | TRBV7-9 | few | - | CASSPLVQETQYF | TGTGCCAGCAGTCCTCTTGTACAAGAGACCCAGTACTTC
TRBJ2-2 | TRBV2 | once | TRBD1 | CASRVGTGNTGELFF | TGTGCCAGCAGGGTAGGGACAGGGAACACCGGGGAGCTGTTTTTT
TRBJ1-2 | TRBV5-6 | once | - | CASIYSLRTVANYGYTF | TGTGCCAGCATTTATTCCTTACGGACGGTAGCTAACTATGGCTACACCTTC
TRBJ2-5 | TRBV29-1 | - | - | CSVGVRGGETQYF | TGCAGCGTTGGGGTCAGGGGGGGAGAGACCCAGTACTTC
TRBJ1-5 | TRBV20-1 | - | - | CSALSSPGPEIGPQHF | TGCAGTGCCTTAAGCAGTCCCGGGCCCGAGATAGGGCCCCAGCATTTT
TRBJ2-3 | TRBV20-1 | - | - | CSAIEVGRLTDTQYF | TGCAGTGCTATTGAGGTCGGACGTCTCACAGATACGCAGTATTTT
TRBJ1-1 | TRBV29-1 | - | - | CSAEDTGYTEAFF | TGCAGCGCCGAAGATACAGGGTACACTGAAGCTTTCTTT
TRBJ2-2 | TRBV12-3/TRBV12-4 | few | - | CASSLSANTGELFF | TGTGCCAGCAGTTTGAGTGCGAACACCGGGGAGCTGTTTTTT
TRBJ2-1 | TRBV13 | - | TRBD2 | CASSLDGGAYNEQFF | TGTGCCAGCAGCTTAGACGGGGGGGCCTACAATGAGCAGTTCTTC
TRBJ2-7 | TRBV20-1 | - | - | CSARTDTYEQYF | TGCAGTGCTAGGACAGATACCTACGAGCAGTACTTC
TRBJ2-7 | TRBV7-9 | - | - | CATGEGDEQYF | TGTGCCACCGGCGAGGGGGACGAGCAGTACTTC
TRBJ1-1 | TRBV15 | - | - | CATRKGDTEAFF | TGTGCCACCAGGAAGGGTGACACTGAAGCTTTCTTT
TRBJ2-5 | TRBV7-2 | - | - | CASTPREGGNQYF | TGTGCCAGCACCCCCCGGGAAGGAGGGAATCAGTACTTC
TRBJ1-2 | TRBV12-3/TRBV12-4 | once | TRBD1 | CASSPGLGGDYGYTF | TGTGCCAGCAGTCCAGGGTTAGGGGGCGACTATGGCTACACCTTC
TRBJ1-6 | TRBV6-5 | - | TRBD1 | CASSLRTGRLSSYNSPLHF | TGTGCCAGCAGTTTGAGGACAGGGAGACTCAGCTCCTATAATTCACCCCTCCACTTT
TRBJ2-7 | TRBV18 | - | - | CASSPDTGPYEQYF | TGTGCCAGCTCACCCGATACAGGGCCCTACGAGCAGTACTTC
TRBJ2-7 | TRBV7-2 | - | - | CASSFGGMDEQYF | TGTGCCAGCAGCTTCGGGGGTATGGACGAGCAGTACTTC
TRBJ2-1 | TRBV7-6 | - | TRBD1 | CASSLAWDRGNNEQFF | TGTGCCAGCAGCTTAGCATGGGACAGGGGAAACAATGAGCAGTTCTTC
TRBJ2-7 | TRBV5-4 | - | - | CASSPRPTYEQYF | TGTGCCAGCAGCCCACGGCCGACTTACGAGCAGTACTTC
TRBJ2-1 | TRBV29-1 | - | TRBD1 | CSVEDSRQGSDEQFF | TGCAGCGTTGAAGACTCGAGACAGGGGAGCGATGAGCAGTTCTTC
TRBJ2-1 | TRBV3-1 | - | - | CASSQRDGPYNEQFF | TGTGCCAGCAGCCAGCGGGACGGGCCCTACAATGAGCAGTTCTTC
TRBJ2-3 | TRBV30 | - | TRBD1 | CAWETGGTDTQYF | TGTGCCTGGGAAACAGGGGGAACAGATACGCAGTATTTT
TRBJ2-7 | TRBV20-1 | once | - | CSARVGAASYEQYF | TGCAGTGCTAGAGTGGGGGCCGCTAGCTACGAGCAGTACTTC
TRBJ2-1 | TRBV20-1 | - | TRBD2 | CSARQAGDLYNEQFF | TGCAGTGCTAGACAGGCGGGGGACCTCTACAATGAGCAGTTCTTC
TRBJ2-2 | TRBV6-2/TRBV6-3 | - | - | CASFQGQTGELFF | TGTGCCAGCTTTCAGGGGCAAACCGGGGAGCTGTTTTTT
TRBJ2-7 | TRBV7-2 | - | - | CASSLDGQVAYEQYF | TGTGCCAGCAGCTTAGATGGCCAGGTGGCCTACGAGCAGTACTTC
TRBJ2-7 | TRBV27 | - | - | CATPPGQGSSYEQYF | TGTGCCACCCCCCCCGGTCAGGGCTCCTCCTACGAGCAGTACTTC
TRBJ2-3 | TRBV30 | - | TRBD2 | CAWSPGGSTDTQYF | TGTGCCTGGTCGCCGGGGGGGAGCACAGATACGCAGTATTTT
TRBJ1-6 | TRBV29-1 | - | - | CSVELSSYNSPLHF | TGCAGCGTTGAACTTAGCTCCTATAATTCACCCCTCCACTTT
TRBJ2-5 | TRBV29-1 | - | TRBD1 | CSVTGDSDWETQYF | TGCAGCGTGACAGGGGATTCGGATTGGGAGACCCAGTACTTC
TRBJ1-2 | TRBV27 | - | TRBD1 | CASSEDRTSYGYTF | TGTGCCAGCAGCGAGGACAGGACCTCGTATGGCTACACCTTC
TRBJ1-1 | TRBV29-1 | - | TRBD1 | CSVNRGSGNTEAFF | TGCAGCGTAAACAGGGGGTCCGGGAACACTGAAGCTTTCTTT
TRBJ1-5 | TRBV12-3/TRBV12-4 | - | TRBD1 | CASIQGAREGNQPQHF | TGTGCCAGCATCCAGGGGGCGCGGGAAGGCAATCAGCCCCAGCATTTT
TRBJ2-1 | TRBV7-2 | - | - | CASSPPVGLGEQFF | TGTGCCAGCAGCCCCCCGGTCGGGCTTGGTGAGCAGTTCTTC
TRBJ1-4 | TRBV30 | - | TRBD1 | CAASTGGNEKLFF | TGTGCCGCCTCAACAGGGGGGAATGAAAAACTGTTTTTT
TRBJ1-2 | TRBV5-1 | - | TRBD1 | CASSLDRGNGYTF | TGCGCCAGCAGCCTCGACAGGGGTAATGGCTACACCTTC
TRBJ2-1 | TRBV29-1 | - | TRBD2 | CSVAGGTSYNEQFF | TGCAGCGTGGCCGGGGGGACCTCCTACAATGAGCAGTTCTTC